The 23 T cell receptor beta chains in this list originate from one sample, sequenced in a study of shared clonotypes between healthy human individuals. Assay used: immunoSEQ multiplex PCR; TCRdb lists only in-frame clones, some missing. Of approximately 640,000 clones detected, less than 95% appear once; the ten largest clones hold 30% to 40%. Sequenced input: memory CD8+ T cells from PBMCs. Subset meaning: CD45RO+ cells pooled with CCR7-negative TemRA cells. Receptor source: a man between 18 and 35 years old in good health. Some clones in this sample may be carry-over from other donors' samples.

The gene calls are TRBV7-9 and TRBJ1-2; D may be TRBD1 (5 bases). Per the germline V gene, CDR1 is SEHNR and CDR2 is FQNEAQ (reference sequence). The V end lost 5 bases, the J end lost 5 bases, and 27 bases lay between the germline ends. CDR3 size: 18 residues. In DNA form, the CDR3 reads TGTGCCAGCAGCCGAAACACCCATATAACGGGGACGACGTATGGCTACACCTTC. Protein product: CASSRNTHITGTTYGYTF. Drawing the rest from reference TRBV7-9 and TRBJ1-2, the complete variable domain is DTGVSQNPRHKITKRGQNVTFRCDPISEHNRLYWYRQTLGQGPEFLTYFQNEAQLEKSRLLSDRFSAERPKGSFSTLEIQRTEQGDSAMYLCASSRNTHITGTTYGYTFGSGTRLTVV.

The rearrangement uses TRBV10-3 and TRBJ1-1; a weak D match, TRBD1 (6 bases). Germline V gene data show CDR1 as ENHRY and CDR2 as SYGVKD. Trimming cost V 10 bases and J 6 bases, with 18 bases left between them. There are 13 residues in the CDR3. In DNA form, the CDR3 reads TGTGCCACCCGCGAGGGCAGGGGAGCTGAAGCTTTCTTT. It yields the protein CATREGRGAEAFF.

Details on this clone: Here the CDR3 omits its conserved ending phenylalanine or tryptophan, so a read error is the likely source. Because the CDR3's place on the DNA is in doubt, the DNA is left out and the CDR3 is given as listed by TCRdb. V gene TRBV7-6 combines with J gene TRBJ2-3; the D call TRBD2 from the table was never checked on the DNA. Germline values: CDR1 SGHVS, CDR2 FNYEAQ. The CDR3 is 8 amino acids in total, end residues counted. The CDR3 sequence is CASTTRDC.

In this sample, this clone turned up a few times. This chain links TRBV7-7 with TRBJ1-3, with a weak D call TRBD1 (5 bases). V was clipped by 2 bases and J by 4 bases, with 27 bases between them. The germline CDR1 and CDR2 sequences are SSHAT and FNYEAQ (reference sequence). The CDR3 consists of 20 residues. This chain's CDR3 is CASSLNRDPPYTTEGNTIYF. The CDR3 DNA reads TGTGCCAGCAGCTTAAACCGGGACCCCCCGTACACTACGGAAGGAAACACCATATATTTT.

V gene TRBV28 combines with J gene TRBJ2-1; tentatively, D is TRBD1 (5 bases). Germline lookup yields CDR1 MDHEN and CDR2 SYDVKM. V was trimmed by 7 bases and J by 7 bases, leaving 20 bases between them. The CDR3 totals 15 residues. In DNA form, the CDR3 reads TGTGCCAGCACCCCCAACTCCGCAGGGAAAAATGAGCAGTTCTTC. This gives the protein CASTPNSAGKNEQFF. The complete variable domain, with remaining parts taken from reference TRBV28 and TRBJ2-1, reads DVKVTQSSRYLVKRTGEKVFLECVQDMDHENMFWYRQDPGLGLRLIYFSYDVKMKEKGDIPEGYSVSREKKERFSLILESASTNQTSMYLCASTPNSAGKNEQFFGPGTRLTVL.

V usage is TRBV6-1 and J usage is TRBJ2-7; 8 nucleotides match TRBD1. The V gene end was trimmed by 11 bases and the J gene end by 3 bases; junction bases not matched to a gene: 6. Germline CDR1 is MNHNS and CDR2 is SASEGT. This CDR3 has 12 amino acids. CDR3 amino acids: CAARDRIYEQYF. The CDR3 bases are TGTGCCGCCCGGGACAGGATCTACGAGCAGTACTTC.

The chain uses TRBV5-1 and TRBJ2-2; no firm D call. This CDR3 spans 15 amino acids. Germline assignment: CDR1 SGHRS and CDR2 YFSETQ. Trimming stripped 9 bases from V and 3 bases from J, with 18 bases between. CDR3 sequence: CATSPWPGDTGELFF. In DNA form, the CDR3 reads TGCGCCACCTCCCCTTGGCCTGGAGACACCGGGGAGCTGTTTTTT.

Details on this clone: Other DNA sequences in the same sample also yield this CDR3. The chain links TRBV7-6 to TRBJ2-2; D gene unclear. The CDR3 is made up of 13 amino acids. V gave up 0 bases and J gave up 5 bases, with 4 bases separating them. Germline V gene sequence: CDR1 SGHVS, CDR2 FNYEAQ. The CDR3: CASSLAPTGELFF. The CDR3 DNA is TGTGCCAGCAGCTTAGCACCGACCGGGGAGCTGTTTTTT.

V usage is TRBV7-3 and J usage is TRBJ1-2; 8 nucleotides line up with TRBD1. This CDR3 is 16 amino acids long. Trimming at V came to 5 bases and at J to 4 bases, leaving 12 bases not matched to a gene. CDR1 and CDR2 from the germline V gene are SGHTA and FQGTGA. The CDR3 region has the DNA TGTGCCAGCAGCCCCGGTTCGGCAGGGGGCGGCTATGGCTACACCTTC. Its protein is CASSPGSAGGGYGYTF.

V gene TRBV4-3 combines with J gene TRBJ1-4; weak D call: TRBD1 (6 bases). Trimming pared 4 bases from V and 2 bases from J, leaving 14 bases between. CDR1 and CDR2 from the germline V gene are LGHNA and YSLEER. This CDR3 region has 16 residues. The CDR3 coding sequence is TGCGCCAGCAGCCCACGGCGACAGGATACTAATGAAAAACTGTTTTTT. The encoded protein is CASSPRRQDTNEKLFF.

This sequence joins TRBV27 and TRBJ2-2; 10 bases fit TRBD2. This CDR3 has 15 amino acids. CDR1 and CDR2 (germline): MNHEY, SMNVEV (reference sequence). V shed 4 bases, J shed 6 bases, and the junction held 5 bases outside the gene matches. Written as DNA, the CDR3 is TGTGCCAGCAGTTACGGAGCGGGAGGGTCCGGGGAGCTGTTTTTT. As protein: CASSYGAGGSGELFF.

A note on this clone: A read error may account for a junction end that differs from germline. The sample contains more than one DNA sequence encoding this CDR3. This chain uses TRBV4-1 with TRBJ2-7; no clear D. Germline CDR1 MGHRA, CDR2 YSYEKL. There are 14 residues in the CDR3. CDR3 bases: TGCGCCAGTAGCCTCGACCCGGTGGCCTACGAGCAGTACTTC. Translating gives CASSLDPVAYEQYF.

This clone showed up just a few times. This sample includes further DNA sequences coding for the same CDR3. The chain links TRBV28 to TRBJ2-7; TRBD1 agrees at 8 bases. This CDR3 contains 14 residues. The V segment lost 6 bases and the J segment 4 bases; nucleotides outside the gene matches: 8. CDR1 is MDHEN and CDR2 is SYDVKM in the germline V gene. The CDR3 nucleotides are TGTGCCAGCAGCCCCGGGCAGGGGGCTTACGAGCAGTACTTC. Translating gives CASSPGQGAYEQYF.

The chain uses TRBV19 and TRBJ1-5; D remains unclear. In germline, CDR1 is LNHDA, CDR2 SQIVND (reference sequence). This CDR3 is 15 amino acids long. V was shortened by 6 bases and J by 4 bases, with 16 bases between the two germline ends. The CDR3 region is CASSTGELANQPQHF. CDR3 DNA sequence: TGTGCCAGTAGCACCGGGGAGCTTGCGAATCAGCCCCAGCATTTT.

The chain recombines TRBV5-6 with TRBJ2-7; D uncertain. Trimming removed 1 base from V and 2 bases from J, with 10 bases in between. This CDR3 contains 14 residues. Looked up from germline, CDR1 is SGHDT and CDR2 is YYEEEE. CDR3 amino acids: CASSLNNQPYEQYF. Here the CDR3 DNA reads TGTGCCAGCAGCTTGAACAACCAGCCCTACGAGCAGTACTTC.

The CDR3: CASSPGTSGVGSSYEQYF. The CDR3 nucleotides read TGTGCCAGCAGCCCAGGGACTAGCGGGGTTGGGAGCTCCTACGAGCAGTACTTC. The V call is TRBV28, the J call TRBJ2-7; TRBD2 matches 13 bases. CDR3 length equals 18 residues. The V segment lost 6 bases and the J segment 0 bases; nucleotides outside the gene matches: 11. Germline CDR1 and CDR2: MDHEN and SYDVKM.

The chain joins TRBV5-6 to TRBJ2-7; 7 bases fit TRBD2. The ends lost 2 bases at V and 6 bases at J; junction bases unmatched: 8. The CDR3 totals 14 residues. Germline V gives CDR1 SGHDT, CDR2 YYEEEE. The CDR3 loop is CASSLRAGFSEQYF. For the CDR3, the DNA is TGTGCCAGCAGCTTACGAGCGGGATTTTCCGAGCAGTACTTC.

This chain joins TRBV7-8 and TRBJ2-3; D uncertain. Deletions cut 4 bases from V and 4 bases from J, with 18 bases between. The germline CDR1 and CDR2 sequences are SGHVS and FQNEAQ. CDR3 length: 16 residues. DNA of the CDR3: TGTGCCAGCAGCTCCCCGGATTGGGATTTGGCAGATACGCAGTATTTT. It is translated as CASSSPDWDLADTQYF.

The rearrangement links TRBV18 to TRBJ2-7; D may be TRBD1 (5 bases). V was trimmed by 3 bases and J by 2 bases, leaving 11 bases between them. This CDR3 contains 14 residues. Per the germline V gene, CDR1 is KGHSH and CDR2 is LQKENI. This CDR3 is CASSPVDSAYEQYF. CDR3 nucleotides: TGTGCCAGCTCACCCGTTGACAGCGCCTACGAGCAGTACTTC.

V gene TRBV6-5 combines with J gene TRBJ1-5; 7 positions match TRBD1. V dropped 4 bases and J dropped 6; count of bases not matched to a gene: 6. Per germline, CDR1 MNHEY and CDR2 SVGAGI. The CDR3 sequence is 14 residues long. This CDR3 is CASSLDRTVQPQHF. The CDR3 bases are TGTGCCAGCAGTTTGGACAGGACTGTTCAGCCCCAGCATTTT.

This chain connects TRBV11-2 to TRBJ2-2; D is perhaps TRBD1 or TRBD2 (6 bases each). The CDR3 loop spans 18 amino acids. V lost 3 bases, J lost 3 bases, and 20 bases lay in between. Per the germline V gene, CDR1 is SGHAT and CDR2 is FQNNGV. The CDR3, as DNA: TGTGCCAGCAGCTTCGGTAGGCGGAGGGGGGAGCACACCGGGGAGCTGTTTTTT. It is translated as CASSFGRRRGEHTGELFF.

The genes are TRBV11-2 and TRBJ1-3, with D unclear. The germline V gene has CDR1 SGHAT and CDR2 FQNNGV. V was trimmed by 5 bases and J by 4 bases, leaving 12 bases between them. The CDR3 contains 14 residues. This CDR3 is CASSPTPEGNTIYF. The CDR3 DNA reads as TGTGCCAGCAGCCCAACCCCTGAGGGAAACACCATATATTTT.

This chain connects TRBV4-3 to TRBJ2-5; no clear D gene. The germline V gene has CDR1 LGHNA and CDR2 YSLEER. V was clipped by 4 bases and J by 0 bases, with 9 bases between them. The CDR3 contains 14 residues. The CDR3 protein is CASSPLVYQETQYF. The CDR3 coding sequence is TGCGCCAGCAGCCCTCTTGTCTACCAAGAGACCCAGTACTTC.